This T cell receptor beta chain is from a study of shared clonotypes between healthy human individuals (dated by TCRdb to about 2020). Describing the broader study: A couple of women and three men aged 18 to 49 years were included in the cohort. For each donor, three plates each were used for CD4 naive and CD4 memory, two plates were used for CD8 naive, and one plate was used for CD8 memory. Blood TCR repertoires of roughly five healthy adults were deeply sequenced to estimate repertoire size and the extent of clonotype sharing between individuals. Different laboratories and diverse techniques were used to prepare libraries and sequence TCR repertoires, to increase sequencing depth and limit assay-specific biases. Per donor, leukapheresis produced somewhere between about 0.8 and 9 billion PBMCs.

Using the deep immunoSEQ assay, TCR CDR3 regions were amplified from genomic DNA by multiplex PCR. Genomic DNA extracted from each cell subset was distributed evenly over all wells of several immunoSEQ 96-well plates, and each plate served as one replicate. For sorted subsets, 200 to 250 ng genomic DNA, equal to about 30,000 T cell genomes, was loaded into each replicate PCR. Purified libraries were measured with a Qubit 3.0 fluorometer, size-checked on a Bioanalyzer 2100, and measured again with the KAPA Library Quantification kit. Every immunoSEQ 96-well plate was sequenced on a dedicated single-read 150-cycle Illumina NextSeq 550 flow cell. The authors' analysis ran thus. Because only junctional sequences without quality scores were contained in the immunoSEQ output, filtering matching that applied to full-length reads could not be performed. To assign V/J genes and CDR3, sequences were annotated using PyIR, a Python wrapper for IgBLAST v1.9, with IMGT germline references. Reads with weak V/J assignments (E-value above 1e-6), missing CDR3, stop codons, out-of-frame junctions, or ambiguous translated residues were removed. A V3J clonotype was defined by an identical inferred V gene, J gene, and CDR3 amino acid sequence. To compute the percentage overlap between repertoires, the number of shared unique clonotypes was divided by the size of the smaller repertoire. Three approaches were used to assess repertoire richness: RTK rarefaction, the Chao1 estimator, and Recon v2.1 estimates of unobserved clonotypes. OLGA was used to compute generation probabilities for all TCRbeta clonotypes that the gDNA method yielded from a handful of donors. TCRdb re-hosts the immuneACCESS table, in-frame sequences only. Its copies lack some clones; in the studies checked, an unresolved V gene accounts for under half of them, and the cause for the rest is not known. V, J and clone size derive from that table, while D and trimming were established from the DNA sequence. For this sample there are 2 million to 2.5 million clones; 85% to 95% appear just once. The ten largest clones add up to roughly 1.1% of the sample.

The germline V gene (reference sequence) supplies CDR1 DFQATT and CDR2 SNEGSKA. The trim is 5 bases for V and 4 bases for J, with a gap of 9 bases between the germline ends. Spanning cysteine to phenylalanine, the CDR3 consists of 11 amino acids. The read is trimmed to its CDR3 DNA, 33 bases read in frame from base 1. With regard to this clone: Its antigen remains undetermined. It has no much larger one-base neighbor in the sample; base qualities were not kept.

CD8 naive samples were CD45RO-negative cells positively selected for CCR7, giving a CD45RA+CCR7+ population that excluded TemRA cells. Donors were healthy HIV-negative adults with no recently reported acute infections or vaccinations. Only Caucasian adults living in Nashville, Tennessee, USA were represented among the donors. Blood was obtained by leukapheresis, after which PBMCs were separated by Ficoll-Histopaque density gradient centrifugation and cryopreserved in liquid nitrogen vapor phase. Purity and quantity of every magnetically sorted T cell population were checked by analytical flow cytometry. Genomic DNA was isolated from each sorted fraction and quantified by UV absorbance on a Nanodrop 2000c. The research as a whole found: Estimated clonotype richness was generally larger for naive than for memory subsets. Pairwise subsampling indicated that sequencing depth was expected to affect the degree of clonotype sharing among donors. Compared with non-shared clonotypes, the clonotypes found in all four sorted-subset donors had higher generation probabilities. The genetic and exposure-history diversity represented was limited by the small number of donors. About 5% of naive CD4, 3% to 3.5% of naive CD8, 2.3% of memory CD4, and 0.35% to 0.5% of memory CD8 clonotypes were shared across a few donors. Sampling was restricted to blood, and TCR repertoires in tissue are likely to differ from TCR repertoires in blood. Incomplete sequencing was indicated by rarefaction of sorted-subset datasets, despite the large sequencing depth.

The V and J segments used are TRBV20-1 and TRBJ2-7, with the D gene not confidently named. This TCR was recovered from a man aged 18-30 years in good health. Specimen: naive CD8+ T cells sorted from blood. The cell subset or site label, read with the paper, signifies: CD45RA+CCR7+. The CDR3: CSALRLYEQYF. The DNA is TGCAGTGCTCTACGACTTTACGAGCAGTACTTC.